Below are 27 T cell receptor beta chains sequenced from a single sample in a study of blood T cell repertoires in COVID-19. Repertoires were generated with immunoSEQ multiplex PCR, while TCRdb's copy carries only in-frame clones and drops some. The sample records tens of thousands of clones, 65% to 90% being singletons. The sequencing input was peripheral blood. The receptor source for this set is a human donor in a cohort sampled during active COVID-19.

As for this clone: Mismatch with germline at one junction end may stem from a read error. The J gene is TRBJ1-1, the V gene TRBV4-3; D unclear. The CDR3 runs 16 residues. Germline V lookup: CDR1 LGHNA, CDR2 YSLEER. The CDR3 DNA follows: TGCGCCAGCAGCCAAGACGTAAACCCGACTAGCCTAAGGGCTGTCTTT. Protein sequence: CASSQDVNPTSLRAVF.

J is TRBJ2-1 and V is TRBV9; D gene unclear. The germline CDR1 and CDR2 sequences are SGDLS and YYNGEE. The CDR3 spans 14 residues. The V end was cut by 2 bases, the J end by 0 bases, with 6 bases between. CDR3 in DNA: TGTGCCAGCAGCGTTAGTGGCTCCTACAATGAGCAGTTCTTC. This gives the protein CASSVSGSYNEQFF.

J is TRBJ2-3 and V is TRBV24-1; 11 bases are a match to TRBD2. The trim removed 5 bases at V and 2 bases at J, leaving 5 bases unmatched. Germline CDR1 KGHDR, CDR2 SFDVKD. The CDR3 contains 16 residues. This chain's CDR3 is CATSAQGLAVTDTQYF. CDR3 bases: TGTGCCACCAGTGCCCAGGGACTAGCGGTCACAGATACGCAGTATTTT.

The chain links TRBV5-1 to TRBJ1-1; TRBD1 matches at 8 bases. Trimming took 0 bases from V and 3 from J; bases not matched to a gene: 1. In germline, CDR1 is SGHRS, CDR2 YFSETQ. The CDR3 is 14 residues long. CDR3 sequence (DNA): TGCGCCAGCAGCTTGGAGACAGGGGACACTGAAGCTTTCTTT. This codes for CASSLETGDTEAFF.

The gene calls are TRBV9 and TRBJ2-5; the match to TRBD2 covers 7 bases. This CDR3 has 14 residues. CDR1 and CDR2 (germline): SGDLS, YYNGEE. J was trimmed by 2 bases and V by 4 bases; bases with no gene match: 5. The CDR3 coding sequence is TGTGCCAGCAGCCGGGGGACTACACAAGAGACCCAGTACTTC. As protein: CASSRGTTQETQYF. Looking up the rest from reference TRBV9 and TRBJ2-5 gives the full variable domain: DSGVTQTPKHLITATGQRVTLRCSPRSGDLSVYWYQQSLDQGLQFLIQYYNGEERAKGNILERFSAQQFPDLHSELNLSSLELGDSALYFCASSRGTTQETQYFGPGTRLLVL.

The V and J genes are TRBV5-1 and TRBJ1-1, with a weak D call TRBD1 (6 bases). Germline V gene sequence: CDR1 SGHRS, CDR2 YFSETQ. The CDR3 totals 13 residues. Trimming removed 5 bases from V and 4 bases from J, with 12 bases in between. The CDR3 reads CASRGGQATEAFF. The CDR3 region has the DNA TGCGCCAGCAGAGGGGGACAAGCCACTGAAGCTTTCTTT.

The V call is TRBV4-2, the J call TRBJ1-2, with D possibly matching TRBD1 (6 bases). This CDR3 region has 13 residues. V lost 4 bases to trimming and J lost 4 bases, with 10 bases between them. The germline CDR1 and CDR2 sequences are LGHNA and YNFKEQ. The CDR3 DNA sequence: TGTGCCAGCAGCCGAAGGGGGACCTATGGCTACACCTTC. Its protein product is CASSRRGTYGYTF.

This clone was counted a single time. J is TRBJ2-7 and V is TRBV30; TRBD2 might be the D (6 bases). CDR3 length equals 15 residues. Germline V gene lookup returns CDR1 GTSNPN and CDR2 SVGIG (reference sequence). V was trimmed by 0 bases and J by 5 bases, leaving 17 bases between them. The CDR3 DNA sequence: TGTGCCTGGAGTGTCGGAGGGCGGAATGTTGACGAGCAGTACTTC. Amino acids: CAWSVGGRNVDEQYF. The full variable domain, completed using reference TRBV30 and TRBJ2-7, is SQTIHQWPATLVQPVGSPLSLECTVEGTSNPNLYWYRQAAGRGLQLLFYSVGIGQISSEVPQNLSASRPQDRQFILSSKKLLLSDSGFYLCAWSVGGRNVDEQYFGPGTRLTVT.

The CDR3 nucleotides read TGTGCCAGTAGCCCAGGGATGGGGACAGATACGCAGTATTTT. Encoded protein: CASSPGMGTDTQYF. V gene TRBV19 combines with J gene TRBJ2-3; TRBD1 might be the D (5 bases). V dropped 6 bases and J dropped 3 bases, with 13 bases sitting between them. This CDR3 is built from 14 residues. Germline CDR1 and CDR2: LNHDA and SQIVND (reference sequence).

The chain carries TRBV18 and TRBJ1-2, with D perhaps TRBD1 (5 bases). The CDR3 has 17 residues. Trimming took off 4 bases at V and 5 bases at J, with 23 bases between the two ends. Germline V gene sequence: CDR1 KGHSH, CDR2 LQKENI. The DNA of the CDR3 is TGTGCCAGCTCACTCAACACAGGACGGTCTTCTCCTTATGGCTACACCTTC. This codes for CASSLNTGRSSPYGYTF. Based on the CDR3 plus reference TRBV18 and TRBJ1-2, the full variable domain is NAGVMQNPRHLVRRRGQEARLRCSPMKGHSHVYWYRQLPEEGLKFMVYLQKENIIDESGMPKERFSAEFPKEGPSILRIQQVVRGDSAAYFCASSLNTGRSSPYGYTFGSGTRLTVV.

This clone was recorded once. The genes are TRBV9 and TRBJ1-6, with 8 bases aligning to TRBD1. Looked up from germline, CDR1 is SGDLS and CDR2 is YYNGEE. The junction had 4 bases not matched to a gene; V was cut back by 0 bases and J by 5 bases. The CDR3 loop spans 16 amino acids. DNA of the CDR3: TGTGCCAGCAGCGTAGGGACAGGGCCGAATAATTCACCCCTCCACTTT. Translation: CASSVGTGPNNSPLHF.

The chain employs TRBV5-1 and TRBJ2-3; 12 bases are shared with TRBD2. The junction had 8 bases not matched to a gene; V was cut back by 4 bases and J by 5 bases. Germline values: CDR1 SGHRS, CDR2 YFSETQ. This CDR3 is built from 16 residues. The CDR3 DNA sequence: TGCGCCAGCAGCCTCAGACTAGCGGGAGTACTAGATACGCAGTATTTT. Translation gives CASSLRLAGVLDTQYF.

J is TRBJ1-3 and V is TRBV18; a weak D match, TRBD1 (5 bases). The CDR3 spans 17 residues. From germline, CDR1 is KGHSH and CDR2 LQKENI. V lost 4 bases, J lost 1 base, and 17 bases lay in between. CDR3 sequence (DNA): TGTGCCAGCTCACTCGACAGTCTATCAAGATCTGGAAACACCATATATTTT. This translates into CASSLDSLSRSGNTIYF.

J is TRBJ2-5 and V is TRBV5-1, with unresolved D. The V gene's germline CDR1 is SGHRS and CDR2 YFSETQ. The germline V and J ends were trimmed by 0 bases and 2 bases, with 5 bases remaining between them. This CDR3 has 13 amino acids. The CDR3 bases are TGCGCCAGCAGCTTGGACACACAAGAGACCCAGTACTTC. Its translation is CASSLDTQETQYF. Full variable domain (remainder filled in from reference TRBV5-1 and TRBJ2-5): KAGVTQTPRYLIKTRGQQVTLSCSPISGHRSVSWYQQTPGQGLQFLFEYFSETQRNKGNFPGRFSGRQFSNSRSEMNVSTLELGDSALYLCASSLDTQETQYFGPGTRLLVL.

The V and J genes are TRBV4-2 and TRBJ1-2; D possibly corresponds to TRBD1 (5 bases). The V and J ends lost 1 base and 1 base respectively, with 10 bases between them. Germline V gene sequence: CDR1 LGHNA, CDR2 YNFKEQ. The CDR3 consists of 15 residues. CDR3 coding DNA: TGTGCCAGCAGCCAAGTAGACAGCAGTAACTATGGCTACACCTTC. This gives the protein CASSQVDSSNYGYTF.

The V and J genes are TRBV19 and TRBJ2-2; D perhaps matches TRBD2 (6 bases). The CDR3 has 16 amino acids. V lost 3 bases and J 0 bases, leaving 11 bases between the germline ends. The germline V gene encodes CDR1 LNHDA and CDR2 SQIVND (reference sequence). The CDR3 nucleotides are TGTGCCAGTAGTATCGGGACTGCCGCGAACACCGGGGAGCTGTTTTTT. It codes for CASSIGTAANTGELFF.

V is TRBV7-2 and J is TRBJ1-2; the match to TRBD1 covers 8 bases. Per the germline V gene, CDR1 is SGHTA and CDR2 is FQGNSA. The V and J ends lost 5 bases and 8 bases, in that order; junction bases with no gene match: 10. The CDR3 runs to 14 residues. Here the CDR3 DNA reads TGTGCCAGCAGCCTTGACTCGACAGGGGTCGGCTACACCTTC. This codes for CASSLDSTGVGYTF.

J is TRBJ2-1 and V is TRBV5-4; a weak D match, TRBD1 (6 bases). Trimming took 5 bases from V and 2 from J, leaving 8 bases between them. This CDR3 is built from 13 residues. CDR1 and CDR2 from the germline V gene are SGHNT and YYREEE (reference sequence). The CDR3 DNA is TGTGCCAGCAGAAGGGACACCTACAATGAGCAGTTCTTC. This sequence encodes CASRRDTYNEQFF.

This sequence joins TRBV7-8 and TRBJ1-5, with 7 bases that match TRBD1. With 5 bases clipped from V and 4 bases from J, the junction kept 8 bases outside the gene matches. CDR3 length: 15 residues. From germline, CDR1 is SGHVS and CDR2 FQNEAQ. CDR3 protein: CASSPTPGGNQPQHF. The CDR3 nucleotides read TGTGCCAGCAGCCCCACCCCAGGGGGGAATCAGCCCCAGCATTTT.

The gene calls are TRBV6-5 and TRBJ2-7; the D is unclear. From germline, CDR1 is MNHEY and CDR2 SVGAGI. Trimming took off 7 bases at V and 1 base at J, with 17 bases between the two ends. The CDR3 has 15 residues. CDR3: CASNKRSDTSYEQYF. The CDR3 nucleotides are TGTGCCAGCAACAAGAGGTCAGATACTTCCTACGAGCAGTACTTC.

The chain has TRBV30 and TRBJ2-5; D may be TRBD1 (5 bases). The germline V gene has CDR1 GTSNPN and CDR2 SVGIG (reference sequence). Trimming took off 0 bases at V and 7 bases at J, with 9 bases between the two ends. The CDR3 runs 12 residues. The CDR3 nucleotides read TGTGCCTGGAGTGTGCAGGGCTTGACCCAGTACTTC. This codes for CAWSVQGLTQYF.

V usage is TRBV18 and J usage is TRBJ1-3; the D is unclear. CDR3 size: 17 residues. Trimming cost V 3 bases and J 0 bases, with 15 bases left between them. The germline CDR1 and CDR2 sequences are KGHSH and LQKENI. CDR3 DNA sequence: TGTGCCAGCTCACCGGAGGTTGGCAGAAACTCTGGAAACACCATATATTTT. Its protein is CASSPEVGRNSGNTIYF. Combining the CDR3 with reference TRBV18 and TRBJ1-3 gives the whole variable domain NAGVMQNPRHLVRRRGQEARLRCSPMKGHSHVYWYRQLPEEGLKFMVYLQKENIIDESGMPKERFSAEFPKEGPSILRIQQVVRGDSAAYFCASSPEVGRNSGNTIYFGEGSWLTVV.

Only a few counts were recorded for this clone. This chain connects TRBV6-1 to TRBJ1-1, with TRBD1 matching over 8 bases. V lost 3 bases and J lost 7; bases outside the gene matches: 10. In germline, CDR1 is MNHNS, CDR2 SASEGT. The CDR3 is made up of 15 amino acids. Written as DNA, the CDR3 is TGTGCCAGCAGTGAGCGAACAGGGGGACCTTTTGAAGCTTTCTTT. This sequence encodes CASSERTGGPFEAFF.

Here the CDR3 reads CASSQVGGEGKAFF. Written as DNA, the CDR3 is TGTGCCAGCAGCCAAGTGGGGGGGGAAGGGAAAGCTTTCTTT. This chain uses TRBV3-1 (or the pseudogene TRBV3-2) with TRBJ1-1; D is perhaps TRBD1 (5 bases). V lost 1 base and J lost 9, with 15 bases in between. The CDR3 sequence is 14 residues long. CDR1 is LGHDT and CDR2 is YNNKEL in the germline V gene (reference sequence).

The chain uses TRBV7-3 and TRBJ2-2; TRBD2 aligns across 13 bases. CDR3 length equals 16 residues. Germline V CDR1 and CDR2: SGHTA, FQGTGA. V shed 5 bases and J 5 bases; nucleotides not matched to a gene: 5. CDR3 sequence: CASSAGLAGATGELFF. CDR3 nucleotides: TGTGCCAGCAGCGCCGGACTAGCGGGAGCTACCGGGGAGCTGTTTTTT.

This chain uses TRBV5-1 with TRBJ2-3; 10 nucleotides match TRBD2. The CDR3 has 16 amino acids. Germline V gene lookup returns CDR1 SGHRS and CDR2 YFSETQ. V shed 4 bases and J 0 bases; nucleotides not matched to a gene: 5. DNA of the CDR3: TGCGCCAGCAGCACCGGACTAGCGGTTAGCACAGATACGCAGTATTTT. It encodes CASSTGLAVSTDTQYF.

J is TRBJ2-2 and V is TRBV7-3, with 7 bases identical to TRBD2. After removal of 2 bases from V and 4 bases from J, the junction contained 4 bases not matched to a gene. This CDR3 spans 15 amino acids. Germline V gene sequence: CDR1 SGHTA, CDR2 FQGTGA. CDR3 region: CASSLHREVTGELFF. DNA for the CDR3: TGTGCCAGCAGCTTACACCGGGAGGTCACCGGGGAGCTGTTTTTT. Combining the CDR3 with reference TRBV7-3 and TRBJ2-2 gives the whole variable domain GAGVSQTPSNKVTEKGKYVELRCDPISGHTALYWYRQSLGQGPEFLIYFQGTGAADDSGLPNDRFFAVRPEGSVSTLKIQRTERGDSAVYLCASSLHREVTGELFFGEGSRLTVL.